This T cell receptor (beta chain) was retrieved from a study of OX40 agonist ivuxolimab in advanced cancers. Turning to the study itself: Recorded diagnoses for dose-escalation patients were hepatocellular carcinoma, melanoma, renal cell or head and neck cancer. Cohort: about 82% men, mean age about 60, aged roughly 23 to 90. Study observations and caveats: There were also nonresponders showing low normalized T-cell clonal expansion.

This table comes from immunoSEQ multiplex PCR, and its TCRdb copy is limited to in-frame clones, with some not included. The data hold fewer than 30,000 clones, with roughly 83% observed a single time. Germline V CDR1 and CDR2: MNHEY, SMNVEV (reference sequence). The CDR3 spans 14 residues. V was pared by 5 bases and J by 3 bases, with 5 bases of the junction left unmatched. With regard to this clone: Its matching antigen is unknown.

Source: CD4+ or CD8+ T cells sorted from blood, taken in a trial of the OX40 agonist ivuxolimab. This clonotype was obtained from an adult with an advanced solid tumor such as melanoma, head and neck, liver or kidney cancer. J is TRBJ2-7 and V is TRBV27; 9 nucleotides match TRBD1. The CDR3 here is CASSQGQGGYEQYF. As DNA, the CDR3 is TGTGCCAGCAGTCAGGGACAGGGAGGCTACGAGCAGTACTTC.